This TCR beta chain was identified during a study of cytomegalovirus exposure and HLA in healthy donors. Across the study: The early release's HLA-typed donors yielded roughly 85 million unique TCRs. Within the Caucasian-associated ancestry cluster were roughly 79% of the approximately 400 genotyped donors.

To note about this clone: Its matching antigen is unknown.

Germline V gene sequence: CDR1 MDHEN, CDR2 SYDVKM. Trimming removed 8 bases from V and 7 bases from J, with 18 bases in between. This CDR3 is 15 amino acids long. Study-wide results and caveats: Reportedly, cytomegalovirus status was diagnosed with high sensitivity and specificity. Under in vitro conditions, a few CMV-associated chains were confirmed as specific for CMV antigens.

In the PCR, 60 Vbeta and 13 Jbeta primers were used. The data were produced by immunoSEQ multiplex PCR, yet TCRdb's version contains in-frame clones alone and is incomplete. This sample has 180,000 or so clones, with roughly four fifths found just once. The sequenced sample was PBMCs. The sequence was obtained from a woman between 45 and 65 years old in good health and CMV-seropositive. The J gene is TRBJ1-6, the V gene TRBV28; possible D gene TRBD1, 6 bases. For the CDR3, the DNA is TGTGCCAGCTCGGGGGGCACTCCTAGGAATTCACCCCTCCACTTT. As protein: CASSGGTPRNSPLHF.